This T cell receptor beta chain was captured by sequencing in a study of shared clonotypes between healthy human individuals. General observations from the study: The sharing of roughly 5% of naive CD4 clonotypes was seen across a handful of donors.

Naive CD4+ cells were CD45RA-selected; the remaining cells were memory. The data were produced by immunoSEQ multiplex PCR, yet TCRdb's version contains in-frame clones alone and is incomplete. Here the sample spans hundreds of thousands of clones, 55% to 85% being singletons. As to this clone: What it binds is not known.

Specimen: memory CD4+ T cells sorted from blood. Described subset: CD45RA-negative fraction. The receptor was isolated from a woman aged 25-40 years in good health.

CDR3 sequence (DNA): TGTGCCAGCAGGGATCGGGCCTCTGGAAACACCATATATTTT. Its translation: CASRDRASGNTIYF. V is TRBV2 and J is TRBJ1-3; no firm D call. V was shortened by 6 bases and J by 0 bases, with 9 bases between the two germline ends. This CDR3 has 14 residues. Germline V lookup: CDR1 SNHLY, CDR2 FYNNEI.